This TCR beta chain was sequenced during a study of cytomegalovirus exposure and HLA in healthy donors. General observations from the study: Solely CMV serostatus was available to characterize immune exposure. There were some V segments, including TRBV6-2 and TRBV6-3, excluded as indistinguishable. In a later analysis, TCR beta V- and J-gene trimming showed a link to a missense DCLRE1C variant. Many donors shared some public TCRs, even though most TCR sequences were rare.

The length of the CDR3 is 14 residues. The germline CDR1 and CDR2 sequences are SEHNR and FQNEAQ (reference sequence). A word on this clone: Its specificity is not known. Relative to the germline gene, one junction end is altered; a read error may explain this.

PCR primers comprised 60 Vbeta and 13 Jbeta primers. The protocol was immunoSEQ multiplex PCR, while the TCRdb copy is restricted to in-frame clones and leaves out a portion. This table holds under 200,000 clones, roughly 85% found once. The rearrangement joins TRBV7-9 to TRBJ2-3, with D uncertain. The receptor was derived from a woman between 35 and 50 years old in good health and CMV-seronegative. The sample taken for sequencing was PBMCs. In DNA form, the CDR3 reads TGTGCCAGCAACTTAGACCCCTACACAGATACGCAGTATTTT. This encodes CASNLDPYTDTQYF.